Listed below are T cell receptor beta chains from one sample, sequenced in a study of regulatory T cells in long-lasting Graves disease. TCRdb independently ran MiXCR on the multiplex PCR reads; one entry per CDR3 protein. The profile shows 450,000 to 600,000 distinct CDR3 sequences, around 16% of them singletons. The data also belong to a second study, concerning T cells in Graves' hyperthyroidism and ophthalmopathy.

The material was peripheral blood mononuclear cells (PBMCs), obtained at new diagnosis, from a patient treated with antithyroid drugs. The receptors here all came from a man aged 40-49 years with Graves disease. CDR3s include the opening cysteine and the closing phenylalanine or tryptophan. The order of the fields is D gene, clone size, J gene, V gene, CDR3 protein, CDR3 DNA. The D gene is left open where the match is weak. Clone size is not always given. Where it is, it says once, few, many or a class for expanded clones.

>TRBD1|many|TRBJ2-2|TRBV15
CATSRGQGPNTGELFF
TGTGCCACCAGCAGAGGACAGGGACCGAACACCGGGGAGCTGTTTTTT
>TRBD2|few|TRBJ2-7|TRBV20-1
CSARDYASGLAEYEQYF
TGCAGTGCTAGAGATTACGCTAGCGGGCTGGCGGAATACGAGCAGTACTTC
>-|many|TRBJ2-1|TRBV27
CASSSFISRGPLYNEQFF
TGTGCCAGCAGCTCCTTCATTTCCCGGGGGCCGCTGTACAATGAGCAGTTCTTC
>TRBD2|-|TRBJ2-3|TRBV7-9
CASSPYGLAGGDTQYF
TGTGCCAGCAGCCCATACGGACTAGCGGGAGGAGATACGCAGTATTTT
>TRBD2|many|TRBJ2-2|TRBV11-3
CASSPLAGDGELFF
TGTGCCAGCAGCCCATTAGCGGGAGACGGGGAGCTGTTTTTT
>-|few|TRBJ1-5|TRBV24-1
CATSDPDRNQPQHF
TGTGCCACCAGTGACCCCGACAGGAATCAGCCCCAGCATTTT
>-|-|TRBJ2-7|TRBV18
CASSPQQGYEQYF
TGTGCCAGCTCACCTCAACAGGGCTACGAGCAGTACTTC
>TRBD2|-|TRBJ2-5|TRBV28
CASRIAGVGETQYF
TGTGCCAGCAGGATAGCGGGAGTGGGGGAGACCCAGTACTTC
>-|many|TRBJ1-2|TRBV6-5
CASSYSTRSYGYTF
TGTGCCAGCAGTTACTCGACTCGGAGCTATGGCTACACCTTC
>TRBD2|few|TRBJ2-7|TRBV20-1
CSAPRTSGRATLYEQYF
TGCAGTGCGCCTAGGACTAGCGGGAGGGCAACTTTGTACGAGCAGTACTTC
>-|many|TRBJ2-5|TRBV28
CASSLSGRPGETQYF
TGTGCCAGCAGTTTATCCGGGAGACCTGGGGAGACCCAGTACTTC
>TRBD2|few|TRBJ2-3|TRBV5-6
CASSLVGLAASTDTQYF
TGTGCCAGCAGCTTGGTAGGACTAGCGGCTAGCACAGATACGCAGTATTTT
>-|many|TRBJ1-1|TRBV12-3/TRBV12-4
CASSQRPRSRGTEAFF
TGTGCCAGCAGTCAAAGGCCTCGGTCCCGAGGGACTGAAGCTTTCTTT
>-|-|TRBJ2-1|TRBV10-3
CAIRWYNNEQFF
TGTGCCATCAGATGGTACAACAATGAGCAGTTCTTC
>-|many|TRBJ2-7|TRBV28
CASSRLTLVAAVEQYF
TGTGCCAGCAGTCGCCTCACCTTGGTTGCCGCGGTCGAGCAGTACTTC
>TRBD2|few|TRBJ2-1|TRBV10-3
CAISELLAGAYDEQFF
TGTGCCATCAGTGAGTTACTAGCGGGAGCGTACGATGAGCAGTTCTTC
>-|many|TRBJ2-7|TRBV27
CASRPQAGYSYEQYF
TGTGCCAGCAGACCCCAGGCAGGGTACTCCTACGAGCAGTACTTC
>-|many|TRBJ2-7|TRBV28
CASSFTAREQYF
TGTGCCAGCAGTTTTACCGCACGAGAGCAGTACTTC
>-|many|TRBJ1-1|TRBV20-1
CSARLQDAAFF
TGCAGTGCTAGGCTTCAGGATGCGGCTTTCTTT
>TRBD2|-|TRBJ2-2|TRBV11-2
CASTGLAERAGELFF
TGTGCCAGCACGGGACTAGCTGAAAGGGCCGGGGAGCTGTTTTTT
>TRBD1|many|TRBJ2-3|TRBV20-1
CSVTGEADTQYF
TGCAGTGTCACAGGGGAAGCAGATACGCAGTATTTT
>TRBD2|many|TRBJ2-7|TRBV28
CASSVAGGSYEQYF
TGTGCCAGCAGCGTAGCGGGAGGGTCCTACGAGCAGTACTTC
>-|many|TRBJ2-2|TRBV3-1
CASDQGTESNTGELFF
TGTGCCAGCGACCAAGGAACAGAATCGAACACCGGGGAGCTGTTTTTT
>TRBD1|few|TRBJ2-5|TRBV13
CASSLGTGILQETQYF
TGTGCCAGCAGCCTTGGGACAGGGATTCTCCAAGAGACCCAGTACTTC
>-|many|TRBJ2-7|TRBV6-5
CASSYRGSYEQYF
TGTGCCAGCAGTTACCGGGGGTCCTACGAGCAGTACTTC
>-|many|TRBJ2-1|TRBV20-1
CSATPRVYNEQFF
TGCAGTGCTACCCCGAGAGTATACAATGAGCAGTTCTTC
>-|-|TRBJ2-1|TRBV6-1
CASSVYGSAYNEQFF
TGTGCCAGCAGTGTATACGGCTCGGCCTACAATGAGCAGTTCTTC
>-|few|TRBJ1-2|TRBV20-1
CSARDSYGYTF
TGCAGTGCTAGGGACAGTTATGGCTACACCTTC
>TRBD1|many|TRBJ2-7|TRBV12-3/TRBV12-4
CASSLDRDNEQYF
TGTGCCAGCAGCTTAGACAGGGACAACGAGCAGTACTTC
>-|few|TRBJ2-6|TRBV7-3
CASSPQGGGSGANVLTF
TGTGCCAGCAGCCCGCAGGGAGGTGGGTCTGGGGCCAACGTCCTGACTTTC
>TRBD2|many|TRBJ2-5|TRBV2
CASYHPGLAVQETQYF
TGTGCCAGCTACCATCCGGGACTAGCGGTCCAAGAGACCCAGTACTTC
>TRBD2|-|TRBJ2-3|TRBV19
CASSILAASTDTQYF
TGTGCCAGTAGTATACTAGCGGCTAGCACAGATACGCAGTATTTT
>TRBD2|few|TRBJ2-3|TRBV29-1
CSVEGLAGGDDTQYF
TGCAGCGTTGAAGGACTAGCGGGAGGCGACGATACGCAGTATTTT
>-|many|TRBJ2-1|TRBV12-5
CASGLGQRSYNEQFF
TGTGCTAGTGGTTTGGGACAGCGCTCCTACAATGAGCAGTTCTTC
>-|many|TRBJ2-7|TRBV5-7
CASSLDGLAVDEQYF
TGTGCCAGCAGCCTGGATGGGCTAGCTGTCGACGAGCAGTACTTC
>TRBD2|many|TRBJ2-5|TRBV6-2/TRBV6-3
CASSYSATGGETQYF
TGTGCCAGCAGTTACTCGGCCACGGGGGGGGAGACCCAGTACTTC
>-|-|TRBJ1-5|TRBV19
CASSIEGYHQPQHF
TGTGCCAGTAGTATAGAGGGGTATCATCAGCCCCAGCATTTT
>TRBD1|few|TRBJ1-2|TRBV15
CATSRDRSQGARGYTF
TGTGCCACCAGCAGAGATCGCTCACAGGGGGCGCGTGGCTACACCTTC
>-|many|TRBJ2-4|TRBV5-1
CASSPSGAKNIQYF
TGTGCCAGCAGCCCCTCGGGGGCCAAAAACATTCAGTACTTC
>TRBD1|many|TRBJ2-3|TRBV7-6
CASSLGQGDTQYF
TGTGCCAGCAGCTTAGGACAGGGAGATACGCAGTATTTT
>-|many|TRBJ1-2|TRBV28
CASSHVEGYTF
TGTGCCAGCAGCCACGTGGAGGGCTACACCTTC
>-|many|TRBJ2-4|TRBV6-1
CASREQGSNIQYF
TGTGCCAGCAGAGAACAGGGATCGAACATTCAGTACTTC
>-|many|TRBJ2-3|TRBV28
CASNSGSTVKDTQYF
TGTGCCAGCAATTCGGGCAGTACGGTCAAAGATACGCAGTATTTT
>-|few|TRBJ2-3|TRBV14
CASSRPGTGPDTQYF
TGTGCCAGCAGCCGACCCGGGACTGGGCCAGATACGCAGTATTTT
>-|many|TRBJ2-7|TRBV29-1
CSVESGPPSYEQYF
TGCAGCGTTGAATCGGGACCTCCTTCCTACGAGCAGTACTTC
>-|many|TRBJ1-5|TRBV11-2
CASSLNGAGQPQHF
TGTGCCAGCAGCTTAAACGGGGCTGGCCAGCCCCAGCATTTT
>-|many|TRBJ2-1|TRBV20-1
CSASIGQLPNEQFF
TGCAGTGCTAGCATCGGGCAGCTCCCCAATGAGCAGTTCTTC
>-|many|TRBJ2-1|TRBV20-1
CSARGGWDEQFF
TGCAGTGCTAGGGGCGGGTGGGATGAGCAGTTCTTC
>-|many|TRBJ2-5|TRBV20-1
CSATHAGGRETQYF
TGCAGTGCTACTCACGCCGGGGGACGGGAGACCCAGTACTTC
>-|many|TRBJ2-4|TRBV2
CASREQGNIQYF
TGTGCCAGCAGGGAACAGGGAAACATTCAGTACTTC